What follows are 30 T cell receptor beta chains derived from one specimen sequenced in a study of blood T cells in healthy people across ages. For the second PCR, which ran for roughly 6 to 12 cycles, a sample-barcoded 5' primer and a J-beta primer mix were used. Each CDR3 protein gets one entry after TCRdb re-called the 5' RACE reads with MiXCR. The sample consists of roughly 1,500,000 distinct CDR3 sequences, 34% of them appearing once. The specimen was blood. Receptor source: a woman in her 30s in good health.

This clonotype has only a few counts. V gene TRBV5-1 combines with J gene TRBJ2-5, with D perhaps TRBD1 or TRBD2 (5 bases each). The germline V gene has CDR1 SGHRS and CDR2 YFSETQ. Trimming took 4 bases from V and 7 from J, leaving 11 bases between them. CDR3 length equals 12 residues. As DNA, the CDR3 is TGCGCCAGCAGCCCCCGGGGCGCGACCCAGTACTTC. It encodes CASSPRGATQYF.

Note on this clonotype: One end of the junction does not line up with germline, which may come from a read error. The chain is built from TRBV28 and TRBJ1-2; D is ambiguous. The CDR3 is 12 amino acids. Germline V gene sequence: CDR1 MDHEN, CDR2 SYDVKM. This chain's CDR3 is CASNLGSRGYTF. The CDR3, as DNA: TGTGCCAGCAATTTAGGGAGTAGAGGCTACACCTTC.

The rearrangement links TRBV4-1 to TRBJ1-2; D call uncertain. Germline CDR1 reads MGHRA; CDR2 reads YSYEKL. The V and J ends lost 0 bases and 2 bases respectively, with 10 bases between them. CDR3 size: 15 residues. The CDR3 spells CASSQDEYGNYGYTF. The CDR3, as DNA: TGCGCCAGCAGCCAAGATGAGTATGGAAACTATGGCTACACCTTC.

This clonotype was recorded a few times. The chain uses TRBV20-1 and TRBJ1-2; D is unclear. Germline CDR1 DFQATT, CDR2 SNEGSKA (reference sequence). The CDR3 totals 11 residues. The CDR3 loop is CRGGDSYGYTF. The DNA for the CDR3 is TGCAGGGGAGGCGATTCCTATGGCTACACCTTC.

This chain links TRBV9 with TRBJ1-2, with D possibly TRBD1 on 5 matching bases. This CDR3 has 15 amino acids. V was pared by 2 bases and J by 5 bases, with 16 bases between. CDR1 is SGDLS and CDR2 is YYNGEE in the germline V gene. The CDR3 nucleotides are TGTGCCAGCAGCGTTGGGGGGGAATCTAGGTATGGCTACACCTTC. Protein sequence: CASSVGGESRYGYTF.

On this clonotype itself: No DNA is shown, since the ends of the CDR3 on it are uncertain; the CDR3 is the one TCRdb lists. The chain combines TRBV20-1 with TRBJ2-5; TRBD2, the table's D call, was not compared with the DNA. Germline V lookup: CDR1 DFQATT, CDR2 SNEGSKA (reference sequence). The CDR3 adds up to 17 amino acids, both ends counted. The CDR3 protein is CSVKSYGYTFGSGTQYF.

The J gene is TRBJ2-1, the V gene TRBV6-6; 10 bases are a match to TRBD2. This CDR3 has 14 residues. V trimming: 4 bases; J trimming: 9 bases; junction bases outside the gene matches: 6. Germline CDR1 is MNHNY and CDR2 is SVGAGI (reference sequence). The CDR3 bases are TGTGCCAGCAGTTTGCCTAGCGGGAGCTGTGAGCAGTTCTTC. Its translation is CASSLPSGSCEQFF.

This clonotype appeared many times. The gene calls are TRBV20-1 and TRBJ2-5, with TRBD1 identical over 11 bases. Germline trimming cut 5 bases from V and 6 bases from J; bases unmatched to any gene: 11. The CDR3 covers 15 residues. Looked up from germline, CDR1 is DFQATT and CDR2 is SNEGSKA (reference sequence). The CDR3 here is CSAGLDRGRRKTQYF. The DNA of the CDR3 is TGCAGTGCTGGCTTGGACAGGGGGCGTAGAAAGACCCAGTACTTC.

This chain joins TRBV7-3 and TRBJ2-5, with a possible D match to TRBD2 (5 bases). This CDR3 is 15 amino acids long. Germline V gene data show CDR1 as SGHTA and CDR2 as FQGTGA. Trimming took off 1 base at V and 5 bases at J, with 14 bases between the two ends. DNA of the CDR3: TGTGCCAGCAGCTTAATGCCGGGGATGGGGGAGACCCAGTACTTC. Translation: CASSLMPGMGETQYF.

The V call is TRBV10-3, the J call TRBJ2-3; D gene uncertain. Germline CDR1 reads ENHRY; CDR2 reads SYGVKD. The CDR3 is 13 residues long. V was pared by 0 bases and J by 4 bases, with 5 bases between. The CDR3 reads CAISESSPDTQYF. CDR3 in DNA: TGTGCCATCAGTGAGTCCTCTCCAGATACGCAGTATTTT.

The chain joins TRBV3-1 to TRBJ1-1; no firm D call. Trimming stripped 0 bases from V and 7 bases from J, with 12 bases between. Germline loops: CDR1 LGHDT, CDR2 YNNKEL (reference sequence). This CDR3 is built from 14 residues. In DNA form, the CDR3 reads TGTGCCAGCAGCCAAGAGGGCAGGCAATATGAAGCTTTCTTT. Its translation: CASSQEGRQYEAFF.

The CDR3 sequence is CSACREWIKNIQYF. The CDR3 DNA follows: TGCAGTGCTTGCCGGGAGTGGATTAAAAACATTCAGTACTTC. The chain employs TRBV20-1 and TRBJ2-4; D perhaps matches TRBD2 (6 bases). Per germline, CDR1 DFQATT and CDR2 SNEGSKA (reference sequence). The ends were cut back, 5 bases at V and 4 bases at J, with 15 bases in the middle. The CDR3 is 14 amino acids.

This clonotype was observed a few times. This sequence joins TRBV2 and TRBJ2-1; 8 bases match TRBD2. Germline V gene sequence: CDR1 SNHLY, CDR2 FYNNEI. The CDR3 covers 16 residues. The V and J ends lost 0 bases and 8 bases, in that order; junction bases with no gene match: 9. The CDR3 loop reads CASSEAPGTSNDEQFF. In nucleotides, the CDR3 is TGTGCCAGCAGTGAAGCTCCCGGGACTAGTAACGATGAGCAGTTCTTC.

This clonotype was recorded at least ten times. The CDR3 sequence: CSATTGTSAQETQYF. The DNA of the CDR3 is TGCAGTGCAACTACCGGGACTAGCGCCCAAGAGACCCAGTACTTC. The rearrangement uses TRBV20-1 and TRBJ2-5, with 10 nucleotides matching TRBD2. CDR1 and CDR2 (germline): DFQATT, SNEGSKA (reference sequence). The CDR3 loop spans 15 amino acids. V dropped 6 bases and J dropped 1; count of bases not matched to a gene: 8.

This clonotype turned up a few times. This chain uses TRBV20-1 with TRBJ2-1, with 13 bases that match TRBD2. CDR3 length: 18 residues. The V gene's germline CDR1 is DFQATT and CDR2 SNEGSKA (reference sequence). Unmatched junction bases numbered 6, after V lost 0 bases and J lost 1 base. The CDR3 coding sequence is TGCAGTGCTAGAGATCCGGGACTAGCGGGAAGGTCCTACAATGAGCAGTTCTTC. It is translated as CSARDPGLAGRSYNEQFF.

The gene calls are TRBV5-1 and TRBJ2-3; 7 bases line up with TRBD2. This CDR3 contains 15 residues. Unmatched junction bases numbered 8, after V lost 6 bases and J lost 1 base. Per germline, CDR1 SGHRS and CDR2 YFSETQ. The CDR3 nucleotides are TGCGCCAGCACCTGCCTCCGGGGGGGCACAGATACGCAGTATTTT. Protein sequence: CASTCLRGGTDTQYF. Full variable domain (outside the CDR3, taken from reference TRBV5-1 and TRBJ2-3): KAGVTQTPRYLIKTRGQQVTLSCSPISGHRSVSWYQQTPGQGLQFLFEYFSETQRNKGNFPGRFSGRQFSNSRSEMNVSTLELGDSALYLCASTCLRGGTDTQYFGPGTRLTVL.

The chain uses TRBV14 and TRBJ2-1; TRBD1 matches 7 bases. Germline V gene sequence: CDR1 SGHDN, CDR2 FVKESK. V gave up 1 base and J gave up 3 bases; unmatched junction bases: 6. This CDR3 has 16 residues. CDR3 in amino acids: CASSQAGQIFYNEQFF. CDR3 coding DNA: TGTGCCAGCAGCCAAGCGGGACAGATCTTCTACAATGAGCAGTTCTTC.

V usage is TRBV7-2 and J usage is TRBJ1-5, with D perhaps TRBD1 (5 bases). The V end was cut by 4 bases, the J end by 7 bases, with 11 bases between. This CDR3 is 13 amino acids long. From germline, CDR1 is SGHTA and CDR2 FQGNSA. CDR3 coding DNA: TGTGCCAGCAGCTCGGCCCGGGGCCAGCCCCAGCATTTT. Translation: CASSSARGQPQHF.

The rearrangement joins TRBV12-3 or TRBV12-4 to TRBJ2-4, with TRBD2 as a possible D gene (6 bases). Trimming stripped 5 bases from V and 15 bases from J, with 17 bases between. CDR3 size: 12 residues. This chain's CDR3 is CASSPGVGEGYF. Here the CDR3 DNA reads TGTGCCAGCAGTCCGGGGGTCGGCGAGGGGTACTTC.

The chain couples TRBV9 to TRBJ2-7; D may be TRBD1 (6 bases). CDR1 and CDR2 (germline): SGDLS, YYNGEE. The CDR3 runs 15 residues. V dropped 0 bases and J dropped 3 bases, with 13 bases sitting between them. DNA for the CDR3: TGTGCCAGCAGCGTAGATGGGACACATAACTACGAGCAGTACTTC. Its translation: CASSVDGTHNYEQYF.

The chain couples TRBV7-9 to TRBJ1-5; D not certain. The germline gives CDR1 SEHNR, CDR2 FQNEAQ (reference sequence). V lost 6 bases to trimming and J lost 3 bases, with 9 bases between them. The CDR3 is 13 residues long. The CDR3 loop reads CASSTNPNQPQHF. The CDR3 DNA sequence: TGTGCCAGCAGTACGAACCCCAATCAGCCCCAGCATTTT. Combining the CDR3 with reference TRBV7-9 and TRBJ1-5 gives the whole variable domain DTGVSQNPRHKITKRGQNVTFRCDPISEHNRLYWYRQTLGQGPEFLTYFQNEAQLEKSRLLSDRFSAERPKGSFSTLEIQRTEQGDSAMYLCASSTNPNQPQHFGDGTRLSIL.

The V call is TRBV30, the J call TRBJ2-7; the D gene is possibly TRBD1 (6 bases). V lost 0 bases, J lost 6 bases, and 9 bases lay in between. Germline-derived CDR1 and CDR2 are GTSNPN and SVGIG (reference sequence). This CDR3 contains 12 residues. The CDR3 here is CAWSVGQIEQYF. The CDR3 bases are TGTGCCTGGAGTGTAGGACAGATCGAGCAGTACTTC.

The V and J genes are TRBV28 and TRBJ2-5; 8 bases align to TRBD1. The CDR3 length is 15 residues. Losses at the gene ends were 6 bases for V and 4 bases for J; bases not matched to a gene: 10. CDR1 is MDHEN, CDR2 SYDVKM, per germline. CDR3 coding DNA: TGTGCCAGCAGCCTGGGGACAGGTGATTCAGAGACCCAGTACTTC. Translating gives CASSLGTGDSETQYF. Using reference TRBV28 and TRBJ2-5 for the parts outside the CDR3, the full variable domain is DVKVTQSSRYLVKRTGEKVFLECVQDMDHENMFWYRQDPGLGLRLIYFSYDVKMKEKGDIPEGYSVSREKKERFSLILESASTNQTSMYLCASSLGTGDSETQYFGPGTRLLVL.

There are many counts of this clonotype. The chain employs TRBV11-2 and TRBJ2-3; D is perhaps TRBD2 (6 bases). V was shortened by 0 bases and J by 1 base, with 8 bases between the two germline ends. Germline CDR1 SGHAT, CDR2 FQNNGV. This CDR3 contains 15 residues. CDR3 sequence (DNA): TGTGCCAGCAGCTTAGATGCGGGGCGCACAGATACGCAGTATTTT. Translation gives CASSLDAGRTDTQYF.

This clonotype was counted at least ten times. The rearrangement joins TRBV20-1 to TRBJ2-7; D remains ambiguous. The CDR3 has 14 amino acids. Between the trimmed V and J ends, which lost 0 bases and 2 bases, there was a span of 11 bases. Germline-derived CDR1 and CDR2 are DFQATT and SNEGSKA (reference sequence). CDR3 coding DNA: TGCAGTGCTAGAGATCTGCGCCTGGCCTACGAGCAGTACTTC. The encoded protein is CSARDLRLAYEQYF.

The CDR3 region has the DNA TGTGCCAGCGTTCTGGGCCCTGGGTTAACAGATACGCAGTATTTT. It specifies CASVLGPGLTDTQYF. The chain combines TRBV7-8 with TRBJ2-3; unclear D gene. Germline assignment: CDR1 SGHVS and CDR2 FQNEAQ. V lost 8 bases, J lost 3 bases, and 18 bases lay in between. This CDR3 region has 15 residues. The full variable domain, its missing parts supplied by reference TRBV7-8 and TRBJ2-3, is GAGVSQSPRYKVAKRGQDVALRCDPISGHVSLFWYQQALGQGPEFLTYFQNEAQLDKSGLPSDRFFAERPEGSVSTLKIQRTQQEDSAVYLCASVLGPGLTDTQYFGPGTRLTVL.

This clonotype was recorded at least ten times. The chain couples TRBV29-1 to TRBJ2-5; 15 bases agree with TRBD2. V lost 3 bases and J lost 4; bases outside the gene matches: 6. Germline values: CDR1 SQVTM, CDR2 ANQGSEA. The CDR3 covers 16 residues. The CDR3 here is CSVEGLAGGIVETQYF. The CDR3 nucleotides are TGCAGCGTTGAGGGACTAGCGGGAGGTATTGTAGAGACCCAGTACTTC.

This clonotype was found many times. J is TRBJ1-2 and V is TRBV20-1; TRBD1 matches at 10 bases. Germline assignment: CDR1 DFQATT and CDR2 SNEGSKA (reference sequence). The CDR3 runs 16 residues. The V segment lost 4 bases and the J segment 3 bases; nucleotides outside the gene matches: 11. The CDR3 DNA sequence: TGCAGTGCTAAAGACCTGACAGGGGGCCTCGACTATGGCTACACCTTC. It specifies CSAKDLTGGLDYGYTF.

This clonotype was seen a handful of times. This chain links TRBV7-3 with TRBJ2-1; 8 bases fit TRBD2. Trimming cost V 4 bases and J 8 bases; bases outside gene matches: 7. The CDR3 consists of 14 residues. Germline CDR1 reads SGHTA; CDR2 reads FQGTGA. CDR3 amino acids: CASSSSGGKDEQFF. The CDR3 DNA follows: TGTGCCAGCAGCTCTTCGGGGGGGAAGGATGAGCAGTTCTTC.

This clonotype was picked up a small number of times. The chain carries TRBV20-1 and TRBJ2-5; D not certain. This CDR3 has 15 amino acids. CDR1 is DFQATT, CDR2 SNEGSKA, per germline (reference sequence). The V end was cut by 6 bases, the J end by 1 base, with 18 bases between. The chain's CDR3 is CSANDRRGAQETQYF. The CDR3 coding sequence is TGCAGTGCCAATGACCGTCGTGGAGCCCAAGAGACCCAGTACTTC.